Listed below are T cell receptor beta chains from one sample, sequenced in a study of CD8 T cells in Susac syndrome. TCRdb processed the immunoSEQ multiplex PCR reads anew with MiXCR; each CDR3 protein has one entry. In the table there are around 160,000 distinct CDR3 sequences, roughly 94% of which are singletons. Material for sequencing was CD4+ T cells from PBMCs. The receptor source for this set is a human donor with multiple sclerosis. Each CDR3 is given with its conserved first and last residue. Each record gives: clone size, V gene, J gene, CDR3 protein. Size values are once, few and many counts, or a class for expanded clones, and some rows have none.

-,TRBV30,TRBJ2-7,CAWSSLAGDEQYF
-,TRBV4-3,TRBJ2-1,CASSQDLGGEQFF
-,TRBV12-3/TRBV12-4,TRBJ1-5,CASRPQESQPQHF
once,TRBV5-1,TRBJ1-1,CASRKDGLGNTEAFF
-,TRBV24-1,TRBJ2-1,CATSDPKRGGLEGEQFF
once,TRBV6-2/TRBV6-3,TRBJ1-1,CASSYGTGSDTEAFF
-,TRBV27,TRBJ2-1,CASRASDTKSFNEQFF
-,TRBV20-1,TRBJ1-2,CSANGARGYTF
-,TRBV6-2/TRBV6-3,TRBJ1-5,CASSYSTRGGINQPQHF
-,TRBV30,TRBJ1-5,CAWDPRGHQPQHF
-,TRBV12-3/TRBV12-4,TRBJ1-2,CASFGTAGYGYTF
-,TRBV7-2,TRBJ2-5,CASSWGGVGETQYF
once,TRBV29-1,TRBJ1-2,CSVEPGGTTYTF
-,TRBV6-2/TRBV6-3,TRBJ2-5,CASLAGGETQYF
-,TRBV7-9,TRBJ2-5,CASTLGQDGTQYF
-,TRBV20-1,TRBJ2-5,CSASPRERGVKGETQYF
-,TRBV5-1,TRBJ2-5,CASSLDPGGQETQYF